The clone carrying this T cell receptor beta chain has just a few counts. Its antigen is not known. The gene names here belong to mouse. The observed sequence ends 1 residue before the CDR3 terminus, with the missing tail filled in from the germline J gene. CDR3 length: 13 residues. Germline CDR1 is SNHLY and CDR2 is FYNGKV (reference sequence). The ends lost 4 bases at V and 7 bases at J; junction bases unmatched: 2. Documented time point: mouse harvest day 7 after allogeneic transplant. Tail vein injection delivered 10^7 T-cell-depleted bone marrow cells and 10^6 splenic CD5+ T cells. This mouse GVHD model was MHC-mismatched B6 to BALB/c, profiled day 7 or 14. The sample comes from a study of tissue T cells after allogeneic stem cell transplantation. General study findings and limits: Only a limited share of tissue TCRs appeared in blood or spleen. Within patients, tissue anatomy strongly shaped TCR repertoire composition.

Measured with immunoSEQ multiplex PCR; TCRdb has only the in-frame clones, and not every one. The repertoire holds roughly 7,500 clones, with about 50% as singletons. The sequencing sample was made of lymph node tissue. The chain recombines TRBV3 with TRBJ2-4, with TRBD2 matching over 10 bases. The sequence was obtained from a female BALB/c mouse given C57BL/6 T cells with graft-versus-host disease after an allogeneic hematopoietic cell transplant. CDR3 DNA (partial): TGTGCCAGCAGCTCTGGGACTGGGGACACCTTGTAC. Amino acid sequence: CASSSGTGDTLY. The entire CDR3 protein is CASSSGTGDTLYF.